The rows below give T cell receptor beta chains drawn from one sample of a study of T cell repertoires and HLA-DP antigens. Only in-frame clones appear in the TCRdb table, and some are missing; sequencing was by immunoSEQ multiplex PCR. The table has about 73,000 clones, around three quarters seen once. The antigens of these receptors remain unknown. Sequencing was done on a sample of CD4+ T cells from PBMCs. The receptors here all came from a man in his sixties in good health and CMV-seronegative. Both conserved end residues are part of each CDR3. The D gene is left open where the match is weak. For some rows the clone size is stated as once, few or many, or as a class when expanded; others skip it.

j_gene: TRBJ2-1
d_gene: .
v_gene: TRBV6-1
abundance: .
CDR3nt: TGTGCCAGCAGTGAAGAAGGCCGGTCCTACAATGAGCAGTTCTTC
CDR3aa: CASSEEGRSYNEQFF

j_gene: TRBJ1-4
d_gene: TRBD1
v_gene: TRBV19
abundance: .
CDR3nt: TGTGCCAGTAGTATCCAGGGGGCAACAGCTAATGAAAAACTGTTTTTT
CDR3aa: CASSIQGATANEKLFF

j_gene: TRBJ2-1
d_gene: TRBD2
v_gene: TRBV9
abundance: .
CDR3nt: TGTGCCAGCAGCGCCGACGGCGGGAGGAGAAGTGAGCAGTTCTTC
CDR3aa: CASSADGGRRSEQFF

j_gene: TRBJ1-2
d_gene: .
v_gene: TRBV5-8
abundance: .
CDR3nt: TGTGCCAGCAGGTCCAGTGTAAACTATGGCTACACCTTC
CDR3aa: CASRSSVNYGYTF

j_gene: TRBJ2-7
d_gene: .
v_gene: TRBV6-6
abundance: .
CDR3nt: TGTGCCAGCAGTTGGTCACCCAACGGGGCCCAGCACGAGCAGTACTTC
CDR3aa: CASSWSPNGAQHEQYF

j_gene: TRBJ2-2
d_gene: .
v_gene: TRBV4-3
abundance: .
CDR3nt: TGCGCCAGCAGCCCGAGCGCAGCGAACACCGGGGAGCTGTTTTTT
CDR3aa: CASSPSAANTGELFF

j_gene: TRBJ1-1
d_gene: .
v_gene: TRBV6-5
abundance: .
CDR3nt: TGTGCCAGCAGTGTTAGGGAGGGGACTGAAGCTTTCTTT
CDR3aa: CASSVREGTEAFF

j_gene: TRBJ2-5
d_gene: TRBD2
v_gene: TRBV5-5
abundance: .
CDR3nt: TGTGCCAGCAGCGCACCGGGACTAGGTCCTGGTGAGACCCAGTACTTC
CDR3aa: CASSAPGLGPGETQYF

j_gene: TRBJ2-7
d_gene: TRBD1
v_gene: TRBV10-3
abundance: .
CDR3nt: TGTGCCATCAGAGCCGGGACAGGGGAAACGTTCGACGAGCAGTACTTC
CDR3aa: CAIRAGTGETFDEQYF

j_gene: TRBJ1-5
d_gene: TRBD1
v_gene: TRBV30
abundance: .
CDR3nt: TGTGCCTGGAGTCTACCTTCGACAGGGAGACGCAATCAGCCCCAGCATTTT
CDR3aa: CAWSLPSTGRRNQPQHF

j_gene: TRBJ2-1
d_gene: .
v_gene: TRBV28
abundance: .
CDR3nt: TGTGCCAGCAGTCCCCAGGGGGGGGCCTTCGGGGGCAATGAGCAGTTCTTC
CDR3aa: CASSPQGGAFGGNEQFF

j_gene: TRBJ2-5
d_gene: .
v_gene: TRBV7-7
abundance: few
CDR3nt: TGTGCCAGCAGCTTACCGGACACCCAAGAGACCCAGTACTTC
CDR3aa: CASSLPDTQETQYF

j_gene: TRBJ1-2
d_gene: .
v_gene: TRBV27
abundance: .
CDR3nt: TGTGCCAGCAGTCCTCCCGGGCCCAACTATGGCTACACCTTC
CDR3aa: CASSPPGPNYGYTF

j_gene: TRBJ2-7
d_gene: TRBD2
v_gene: TRBV7-2
abundance: .
CDR3nt: TGTGCCAGCAGCTCCCCCGGGACTAGCGGGGGGGCGCGGTACGAGCAGTACTTC
CDR3aa: CASSSPGTSGGARYEQYF

j_gene: TRBJ2-1
d_gene: .
v_gene: TRBV7-7
abundance: few
CDR3nt: TGTGCCAGCAGCCCCGGGGGTGGGCAAAACGGAGAGCAGTTCTTC
CDR3aa: CASSPGGGQNGEQFF

j_gene: TRBJ1-3
d_gene: .
v_gene: TRBV30
abundance: .
CDR3nt: TGTGCCTGGAGCGAAGGGGCGACAGCTGGAAACACCATATATTTT
CDR3aa: CAWSEGATAGNTIYF

j_gene: TRBJ1-5
d_gene: .
v_gene: TRBV18
abundance: few
CDR3nt: TGTGCCAGCTCACCCTCCGGCGGAGCCAATCAGCCCCAGCATTTT
CDR3aa: CASSPSGGANQPQHF

j_gene: TRBJ2-1
d_gene: TRBD1
v_gene: TRBV7-3
abundance: .
CDR3nt: TGTGCCAGCAGCAGCACCGGGACAGGGGTTTCTGAGCAGTTCTTC
CDR3aa: CASSSTGTGVSEQFF

j_gene: TRBJ1-1
d_gene: .
v_gene: TRBV11-3
abundance: once
CDR3nt: TGTGCCAGCAGCTTAGATAACAGCCCGAACACTGAAGCTTTCTTT
CDR3aa: CASSLDNSPNTEAFF

j_gene: TRBJ1-3
d_gene: .
v_gene: TRBV6-6
abundance: .
CDR3nt: TGTGCCAGCAGTTACGGGGGTGACTTCTCTGGAAACACCATATATTTT
CDR3aa: CASSYGGDFSGNTIYF

j_gene: TRBJ1-2
d_gene: .
v_gene: TRBV4-3
abundance: .
CDR3nt: TGCGCCAGCAGCCAAGATTATGGGCTTCCCTATGGCTACACCTTC
CDR3aa: CASSQDYGLPYGYTF

j_gene: TRBJ1-5
d_gene: TRBD1
v_gene: TRBV25-1
abundance: .
CDR3nt: TGTGCCAGCAGTGAATACGGGACAGGGTTCAATCAGCCCCAGCATTTT
CDR3aa: CASSEYGTGFNQPQHF

j_gene: TRBJ2-5
d_gene: TRBD2
v_gene: TRBV4-2
abundance: .
CDR3nt: TGTGCCAGCAGCCAAGAAGTGCAAGCGGGGGCGGTACAAGAGACCCAGTACTTC
CDR3aa: CASSQEVQAGAVQETQYF

j_gene: TRBJ2-1
d_gene: .
v_gene: TRBV27
abundance: .
CDR3nt: TGTGCCAGCACCTGGGGGAGGGGGTACAATGAGCAGTTCTTC
CDR3aa: CASTWGRGYNEQFF

j_gene: TRBJ2-7
d_gene: TRBD2
v_gene: TRBV11-2
abundance: few
CDR3nt: TGTGCCAGCAGCTTTGACCGGGGGGGGTACTACGAGCAGTACTTC
CDR3aa: CASSFDRGGYYEQYF

j_gene: TRBJ2-5
d_gene: .
v_gene: TRBV5-6
abundance: once
CDR3nt: TGTGCCGGGGGGTTTCGGACTCAAGAGACCCAGTACTTC
CDR3aa: CAGGFRTQETQYF

j_gene: TRBJ2-5
d_gene: TRBD1
v_gene: TRBV18
abundance: few
CDR3nt: TGTGCCAGCTCACGGGCAGGGGGAGAGACCCAGTACTTC
CDR3aa: CASSRAGGETQYF

j_gene: TRBJ1-4
d_gene: .
v_gene: TRBV4-1
abundance: .
CDR3nt: TGCGCCAGCAGCCCCTCGATCGGCGGGAATGAAAAACTGTTTTTT
CDR3aa: CASSPSIGGNEKLFF

j_gene: TRBJ2-1
d_gene: TRBD2
v_gene: TRBV4-2
abundance: .
CDR3nt: TGTGCCAGCAGCTTTAGCGGGGGGGGATACAATGAGCAGTTCTTC
CDR3aa: CASSFSGGGYNEQFF

j_gene: TRBJ2-3
d_gene: .
v_gene: TRBV5-4
abundance: .
CDR3nt: TGTGCCAGCAGCTCCCCCAGGGGAGATACGCAGTATTTT
CDR3aa: CASSSPRGDTQYF

j_gene: TRBJ1-3
d_gene: .
v_gene: TRBV11-3
abundance: .
CDR3nt: TGTGCCAGCAGCCCTGGGGGCGCGGGGGTCTCTGGAAACACCATATATTTT
CDR3aa: CASSPGGAGVSGNTIYF

j_gene: TRBJ2-1
d_gene: .
v_gene: TRBV25-1
abundance: .
CDR3nt: TGTGCCAGCGGCACTCAGAATGAGCAGTTCTTC
CDR3aa: CASGTQNEQFF

j_gene: TRBJ1-5
d_gene: TRBD1
v_gene: TRBV7-2
abundance: .
CDR3nt: TGTGCCAGCAGCTTAGAGGGGACAGGGGGCAGGCAGCCCCAGCATTTT
CDR3aa: CASSLEGTGGRQPQHF

j_gene: TRBJ2-3
d_gene: .
v_gene: TRBV4-3
abundance: .
CDR3nt: TGCGCCAGCAGCCAAGATGGCGGCAGGCACACAGATACGCAGTATTTT
CDR3aa: CASSQDGGRHTDTQYF

j_gene: TRBJ1-5
d_gene: .
v_gene: TRBV5-1
abundance: .
CDR3nt: TGCGCCAGCAGACTACGCCCCGGGGGGAATCAGCCCCAGCATTTT
CDR3aa: CASRLRPGGNQPQHF

j_gene: TRBJ2-2
d_gene: .
v_gene: TRBV2
abundance: .
CDR3nt: TGTGCCAGCAGTGAATGGCGGGGATCCGGGGAGCTGTTTTTT
CDR3aa: CASSEWRGSGELFF

j_gene: TRBJ1-6
d_gene: .
v_gene: TRBV7-2
abundance: .
CDR3nt: TGTGCCAGCACCTCCGGGACGGGAAATTCACCCCTCCACTTT
CDR3aa: CASTSGTGNSPLHF

j_gene: TRBJ2-5
d_gene: .
v_gene: TRBV7-9
abundance: .
CDR3nt: TGTGCCAGCAGCCGTGGGGCGGGGAGCCAAGAGACCCAGTACTTC
CDR3aa: CASSRGAGSQETQYF

j_gene: TRBJ2-2
d_gene: .
v_gene: TRBV2
abundance: .
CDR3nt: TGTGCCAGCAGAGTAGGGGGGGAGCTGTTTTTT
CDR3aa: CASRVGGELFF

j_gene: TRBJ2-1
d_gene: .
v_gene: TRBV6-1
abundance: .
CDR3nt: TGTGCCACCCGGAGGGCAGGGAACTACAATGAGCAGTTCTTC
CDR3aa: CATRRAGNYNEQFF

j_gene: TRBJ1-2
d_gene: .
v_gene: TRBV27
abundance: .
CDR3nt: TGTGCCAGCAGTGGGAGGAGGGCCTATGGCTACACCTTC
CDR3aa: CASSGRRAYGYTF

j_gene: TRBJ2-2
d_gene: .
v_gene: TRBV5-1
abundance: medium-sized
CDR3nt: TGCGCCAGCAGCTTGGTTCCGGGGGAGCTGTTTTTT
CDR3aa: CASSLVPGELFF

j_gene: TRBJ2-3
d_gene: TRBD2
v_gene: TRBV9
abundance: .
CDR3nt: TGTGCCAGCAGCGTAGGCCCTAGCGGAGGGGATACGCAGTATTTT
CDR3aa: CASSVGPSGGDTQYF

j_gene: TRBJ1-5
d_gene: .
v_gene: TRBV14
abundance: .
CDR3nt: TGTGCCAGCAGCCAAGATAACGTTCAGCCCCAGCATTTT
CDR3aa: CASSQDNVQPQHF

j_gene: TRBJ2-6
d_gene: TRBD1
v_gene: TRBV7-2
abundance: .
CDR3nt: TGTGCCAGCAGCCCGCCGACAGGGGTAGCGGCCAACGTCCTGACTTTC
CDR3aa: CASSPPTGVAANVLTF

j_gene: TRBJ2-1
d_gene: TRBD2
v_gene: TRBV19
abundance: .
CDR3nt: TGTGCCAGTAGTACGACGGGACTAGCGGGGGACGGTGATGAGCAGTTCTTC
CDR3aa: CASSTTGLAGDGDEQFF

j_gene: TRBJ2-7
d_gene: .
v_gene: TRBV28
abundance: once
CDR3nt: TGTGCCAGCAGATCCCTTACAGAGCAGTACTTC
CDR3aa: CASRSLTEQYF

j_gene: TRBJ1-2
d_gene: .
v_gene: TRBV27
abundance: .
CDR3nt: TGTGCCAGCAGCGTTCACTTTGGTGGAGGCTACACCTTC
CDR3aa: CASSVHFGGGYTF

j_gene: TRBJ2-2
d_gene: TRBD2
v_gene: TRBV14
abundance: .
CDR3nt: TGTGCCAGCAGCCCGGGACTACCCACCGGGGAGCTGTTTTTT
CDR3aa: CASSPGLPTGELFF

j_gene: TRBJ2-1
d_gene: .
v_gene: TRBV7-2
abundance: .
CDR3nt: TGTGCCAGCAGCTTAGACCAACGAAATGAGCAGTTCTTC
CDR3aa: CASSLDQRNEQFF

j_gene: TRBJ2-3
d_gene: .
v_gene: TRBV11-2
abundance: .
CDR3nt: TGTGCCAGCAGCACAGCCGGGGCAGATACGCAGTATTTT
CDR3aa: CASSTAGADTQYF

j_gene: TRBJ1-3
d_gene: TRBD1
v_gene: TRBV6-5
abundance: .
CDR3nt: TGTGCCAGCAGACCGACAGGGGCTGGAAACACCATATATTTT
CDR3aa: CASRPTGAGNTIYF

j_gene: TRBJ2-5
d_gene: TRBD2
v_gene: TRBV11-2
abundance: .
CDR3nt: TGTGCCAGCAGCGCGACCGGGCTAGCGGGGGGGATCCAAGAGACCCAGTACTTC
CDR3aa: CASSATGLAGGIQETQYF

j_gene: TRBJ2-3
d_gene: .
v_gene: TRBV19
abundance: .
CDR3nt: TGTGCCAGTAGTCAAGGGGGGAGCACAGATACGCAGTATTTT
CDR3aa: CASSQGGSTDTQYF

j_gene: TRBJ2-5
d_gene: .
v_gene: TRBV4-3
abundance: .
CDR3nt: TGCGCCAGCAGCCAAGAAGTAGGGGAGACCCAGTACTTC
CDR3aa: CASSQEVGETQYF